A single sample is the source of the 11 T cell receptor beta chains below, sequenced in a study of shared clonotypes between healthy human individuals (dated by TCRdb to about 2020). The method behind the library was the immunoSEQ multiplex PCR assay. TCRdb obtained this table from immuneACCESS and retained in-frame rearrangements with V and J assigned. These tables miss some clones; where compared with another copy, unresolved V genes account for less than half of the shortfall, and the remainder is unexplained. Present in this sample are over 700,000 clones, roughly two thirds of which were seen just once. Approximately 1.8% of the sample is in the top ten clones. The source material was memory CD4+ T cells sorted from blood. The intended sense of this specimen's cell subset or site label: CD45RA-negative fraction. These receptors were collected from a woman younger than 45 in good health.

In this sample, this clone turned up many times. The rearrangement uses TRBV18 and TRBJ1-1; D unclear. The CDR3 has 13 amino acids. Deletions cut 6 bases from V and 1 base from J, with 9 bases between. CDR1 and CDR2 from the germline V gene are KGHSH and LQKENI. The CDR3 region is CASSNDKNTEAFF. The CDR3 DNA reads as TGTGCCAGCTCGAACGACAAGAACACTGAAGCTTTCTTT.

As concerns this clone: Additional DNA sequences in this sample encode the identical CDR3. The chain combines TRBV19 with TRBJ1-1; D not resolved. The V end was cut by 3 bases, the J end by 1 base, with 3 bases between. Germline V gives CDR1 LNHDA, CDR2 SQIVND (reference sequence). The length of the CDR3 is 12 residues. DNA of the CDR3: TGTGCCAGTAGTATCAGGAACACTGAAGCTTTCTTT. This gives the protein CASSIRNTEAFF.

This clone was seen a handful of times. The rearrangement uses TRBV6-5 and TRBJ1-2; a weak D match, TRBD1 (5 bases). The V gene lost 2 bases and the J gene lost 0 bases, with 7 bases spanning the gap. The CDR3 contains 14 residues. Germline V CDR1 and CDR2: MNHEY, SVGAGI. The CDR3 sequence: CASSYRGANYGYTF. CDR3 DNA: TGTGCCAGCAGTTACAGGGGAGCTAACTATGGCTACACCTTC.

This clone was seen only once. Given a much more abundant clone one base away, this may be a read error. V usage is TRBV27 and J usage is TRBJ2-3, with D maybe TRBD2 (6 bases). This CDR3 is built from 14 residues. The germline gives CDR1 MNHEY, CDR2 SMNVEV (reference sequence). CDR3 protein: CTSSRHPAGDTQYF. The CDR3 DNA sequence: TGTACCAGCAGTCGCCATCCGGCGGGGGATACGCAGTATTTT.

The CDR3, as DNA: TGTGCCAGCAGCCCTCAGCAGGAGACCCAGTACTTC. Protein product: CASSPQQETQYF. V is TRBV27 and J is TRBJ2-5; D call uncertain. The CDR3 contains 12 residues. The germline gives CDR1 MNHEY, CDR2 SMNVEV (reference sequence). Trimming shortened V by 6 bases and J by 5 bases, and 10 bases separated the two germline ends.

This rearrangement joins TRBV5-4 to TRBJ1-3; D is undetermined. The V end lost 5 bases, the J end lost 0 bases, and 12 bases lay between the germline ends. Germline V lookup: CDR1 SGHNT, CDR2 YYREEE (reference sequence). The CDR3 consists of 15 residues. The CDR3 DNA sequence: TGTGCCAGCAGGTTAGACGCGAGCTCTGGAAACACCATATATTTT. Translated: CASRLDASSGNTIYF.

This sequence joins TRBV30 and TRBJ2-1; TRBD2 matches at 7 bases. Germline V gene data show CDR1 as GTSNPN and CDR2 as SVGIG (reference sequence). The junction had 2 bases not matched to a gene; V was cut back by 3 bases and J by 3 bases. The CDR3 length is 13 residues. CDR3 in DNA: TGTGCCTGGAGCGGGGGGTTCTACAATGAGCAGTTCTTC. Translating it yields CAWSGGFYNEQFF.

The J gene is TRBJ1-6, the V gene TRBV27; maybe TRBD1 (5 bases). The CDR3 length is 15 residues. Germline V gene data show CDR1 as MNHEY and CDR2 as SMNVEV (reference sequence). The V and J ends lost 6 bases and 5 bases respectively, with 14 bases between them. In DNA form, the CDR3 reads TGTGCCAGCAGGTCACAACGGGACGATAATTCACCCCTCCACTTT. As protein: CASRSQRDDNSPLHF.

This chain joins TRBV6-6 and TRBJ1-1; the match to TRBD1 covers 7 bases. The CDR3 runs 14 residues. The V segment lost 4 bases and the J segment 0 bases; nucleotides outside the gene matches: 2. From germline, CDR1 is MNHNY and CDR2 SVGAGI (reference sequence). CDR3 in amino acids: CASSFDRVNTEAFF. The CDR3 nucleotides read TGTGCCAGCAGTTTCGACAGGGTGAACACTGAAGCTTTCTTT.

V gene TRBV7-9 combines with J gene TRBJ1-4; maybe TRBD1 (6 bases). Germline assignment: CDR1 SEHNR and CDR2 FQNEAQ (reference sequence). This CDR3 has 15 amino acids. Trimming cost V 5 bases and J 8 bases, with 18 bases left between them. This CDR3 reads CASSAYRESWEKLFF. As DNA, the CDR3 is TGTGCCAGCAGCGCGTACAGGGAATCATGGGAAAAACTGTTTTTT.

The genes are TRBV7-3 and TRBJ2-5, with 9 bases aligning to TRBD2. Germline trimming cut 2 bases from V and 2 bases from J; bases unmatched to any gene: 0. The CDR3 is made up of 14 amino acids. Per germline, CDR1 SGHTA and CDR2 FQGTGA. CDR3 residues: CASSLAGGQETQYF. DNA of the CDR3: TGTGCCAGCAGCTTAGCGGGAGGGCAAGAGACCCAGTACTTC.